What follows are 11 T cell receptor beta chains derived from one specimen sequenced in a study of CD8 T cells in Susac syndrome. With random hexamers, roughly 0.45 to 1 ug RNA was reverse transcribed. TCRdb re-analysed the immunoSEQ multiplex PCR reads in MiXCR, keeping a single row per CDR3 protein. The sample shows around 190,000 distinct CDR3 sequences, around 95% of them seen only once. Sequences were obtained from CD4+ T cells from PBMCs. The receptors shown here come from a human donor in good health.

This clonotype was detected only once. V gene TRBV7-2 combines with J gene TRBJ2-3; TRBD1 might be the D (6 bases). This CDR3 comprises 13 residues. Trimming took 8 bases from V and 5 from J, leaving 14 bases between them. Germline V lookup: CDR1 SGHTA, CDR2 FQGNSA. CDR3: CASGQGKGDTQYF. The CDR3 region has the DNA TGTGCCAGCGGCCAGGGGAAAGGAGATACGCAGTATTTT.

The V call is TRBV29-1, the J call TRBJ2-3; D is unresolved. This CDR3 is built from 11 residues. Between the trimmed V and J ends, which lost 5 bases and 4 bases, there was a span of 7 bases. Germline CDR1 and CDR2: SQVTM and ANQGSEA. CDR3: CSVRSADTQYF. The DNA for the CDR3 is TGCAGCGTTAGGTCGGCAGATACGCAGTATTTT.

This rearrangement joins TRBV5-1 to TRBJ2-7; 11 bases map to TRBD2. Germline V gene lookup returns CDR1 SGHRS and CDR2 YFSETQ. The CDR3 runs to 16 residues. The V segment lost 4 bases and the J segment 3 bases; nucleotides outside the gene matches: 9. The CDR3 coding sequence is TGCGCCAGCAGCCCTGGGGTCGGGACTAGCGGCTACGAGCAGTACGTC. Amino acids: CASSPGVGTSGYEQYV.

The DNA of the CDR3 is TGCAGTGCTAGAGATAAGCGGGGGGGCGACGGGGAGCTGTTTTTT. Amino acid sequence: CSARDKRGGDGELFF. The chain joins TRBV20-1 to TRBJ2-2, with 10 bases matching TRBD2. Germline V gene lookup returns CDR1 DFQATT and CDR2 SNEGSKA (reference sequence). Trimming took 0 bases from V and 7 from J; bases not matched to a gene: 5. This CDR3 spans 15 amino acids.

The rearrangement uses TRBV18 and TRBJ2-3; D is uncertain. V was pared by 3 bases and J by 4 bases, with 5 bases between. The CDR3 runs to 12 residues. The germline CDR1 and CDR2 sequences are KGHSH and LQKENI. CDR3 in amino acids: CASSPTPDTQYF. In DNA, the CDR3 is TGTGCCAGCTCACCTACCCCAGATACGCAGTATTTT.

The chain recombines TRBV20-1 with TRBJ2-7; possibly TRBD1 for D (5 bases). V gave up 8 bases and J gave up 3 bases, with 8 bases separating them. CDR1 is DFQATT and CDR2 is SNEGSKA in the germline V gene (reference sequence). The CDR3 sequence is 10 residues long. CDR3 bases: TGCAGTCGACAGAGCTACGAGCAGTACTTC. It specifies CSRQSYEQYF.

The chain carries TRBV29-1 and TRBJ2-5; 11 positions agree with TRBD1. Germline CDR1 is SQVTM and CDR2 is ANQGSEA. The CDR3 has 14 residues. J was trimmed by 4 bases and V by 6 bases; bases with no gene match: 7. The CDR3 coding sequence is TGCAGCGTAGGGACAGGGGGTTCGGGAGAGACCCAGTACTTC. This gives the protein CSVGTGGSGETQYF. Filled out from reference TRBV29-1 and TRBJ2-5, the complete variable domain reads SAVISQKPSRDICQRGTSLTIQCQVDSQVTMMFWYRQQPGQSLTLIATANQGSEATYESGFVIDKFPISRPNLTFSTLTVSNMSPEDSSIYLCSVGTGGSGETQYFGPGTRLLVL.

This clonotype was counted between two and nine times. This chain joins TRBV29-1 and TRBJ2-7, with D perhaps matching TRBD2 (5 bases). Between the trimmed V and J ends, which lost 7 bases and 4 bases, there was a span of 17 bases. Germline CDR1 SQVTM, CDR2 ANQGSEA. The CDR3 covers 13 residues. The CDR3 here is CSGTGVRTYEQYV. CDR3 DNA sequence: TGCAGCGGAACCGGGGTTAGGACTTACGAGCAGTACGTC.

The V and J genes are TRBV29-1 and TRBJ2-1, with a tentative D call TRBD1 (6 bases). Trimming took 3 bases from V and 0 from J, leaving 9 bases between them. The germline gives CDR1 SQVTM, CDR2 ANQGSEA. The CDR3 spans 14 residues. The CDR3 sequence: CSVEDSSSYNEQFF. CDR3 DNA sequence: TGCAGCGTTGAGGACAGCAGCTCCTACAATGAGCAGTTCTTC.

The rearrangement uses TRBV12-3 or TRBV12-4 and TRBJ2-5, with D hard to call. This CDR3 contains 14 residues. V gave up 5 bases and J gave up 5 bases, with 15 bases separating them. For the CDR3, the DNA is TGTGCCAGCAGTGTACAGCTTCTCGGCGAGACCCAGTACTTC. The encoded protein is CASSVQLLGETQYF.

The chain couples TRBV10-3 to TRBJ2-3, with D perhaps TRBD1 (5 bases). CDR3 length equals 15 residues. Germline loops: CDR1 ENHRY, CDR2 SYGVKD. Trimming took off 9 bases at V and 3 bases at J, with 19 bases between the two ends. As DNA, the CDR3 is TGTGCCATGACGGAATCAGGGATTGGGACAGATACGCAGTATTTT. Its protein product is CAMTESGIGTDTQYF.